Listed here are 32 T cell receptor beta chains from one sample, sequenced in a study of cytomegalovirus exposure and HLA in healthy donors. The primer mix had 60 Vbeta and 13 Jbeta primers. Assay used: immunoSEQ multiplex PCR; TCRdb lists only in-frame clones, some missing. The sample records around 130,000 clones, roughly 79% being singletons. Sequencing was performed on PBMCs. These receptors were collected from a woman aged 45-60 years in good health and CMV-seronegative.

Notes on this clone: Compared with germline, one end of the junction differs, possibly owing to a read error. V is TRBV5-1 and J is TRBJ2-1; a possible D gene is TRBD2 (6 bases). Germline V lookup: CDR1 SGHRS, CDR2 YFSETQ. The CDR3 totals 17 residues. CDR3 sequence (DNA): TGCGCCAGCAACTTGGGCAGCTGGGAGGCTCAATACAATGAGCAGTTCTTC. This codes for CASNLGSWEAQYNEQFF.

This clone was detected a few times. This chain connects TRBV28 to TRBJ1-2, with unresolved D. Trimming took 4 bases from V and 8 from J, leaving 11 bases between them. Germline CDR1 reads MDHEN; CDR2 reads SYDVKM. The CDR3 consists of 12 residues. CDR3 sequence reads: CASSSVRWGYTF. In DNA, the CDR3 is TGTGCCAGCAGTTCGGTCAGGTGGGGCTACACCTTC.

V is TRBV7-9 and J is TRBJ2-1, with 9 bases matching TRBD2. CDR1 and CDR2 (germline): SEHNR, FQNEAQ (reference sequence). The CDR3 spans 15 residues. Germline trimming cut 3 bases from V and 3 bases from J; bases unmatched to any gene: 3. CDR3 bases: TGTGCCAGCAGCTTTGAAGCGGGAGGCTACAATGAGCAGTTCTTC. This encodes CASSFEAGGYNEQFF.

In DNA form, the CDR3 reads TGTGCCAGCAGTAGTTCCAGGGGGCTTGAAAACATTCAGTACTTC. Residues: CASSSSRGLENIQYF. The rearrangement joins TRBV25-1 to TRBJ2-4; 8 bases fit TRBD1. J gave up 5 bases and V 5 bases, and 8 bases lay outside the gene matches. This CDR3 contains 15 residues. Germline V CDR1 and CDR2: MGHDK, SYGVNS.

The chain is built from TRBV5-6 and TRBJ1-5; TRBD1 aligns across 9 bases. Germline CDR1 is SGHDT and CDR2 is YYEEEE. This CDR3 is 15 amino acids long. Trimming cost V 0 bases and J 5 bases; bases outside gene matches: 3. The CDR3 coding sequence is TGTGCCAGCAGCTTGGCCCGGACAGGGGATCAGCCCCAGCATTTT. This sequence encodes CASSLARTGDQPQHF. The entire variable domain, with the rest obtained from reference TRBV5-6 and TRBJ1-5, is as follows: DAGVTQSPTHLIKTRGQQVTLRCSPKSGHDTVSWYQQALGQGPQFIFQYYEEEERQRGNFPDRFSGHQFPNYSSELNVNALLLGDSALYLCASSLARTGDQPQHFGDGTRLSIL.

This clone was recorded a few times. J is TRBJ2-7 and V is TRBV27; D possibly corresponds to TRBD1 (6 bases). The CDR3 runs 14 residues. V dropped 6 bases and J dropped 2 bases, with 14 bases sitting between them. Germline V gene data show CDR1 as MNHEY and CDR2 as SMNVEV (reference sequence). The CDR3 reads CASSRSQGPYEQYF. In nucleotides, the CDR3 is TGTGCCAGCAGCCGGAGCCAGGGGCCCTACGAGCAGTACTTC.

This clone has more than one count but fewer than ten. The V call is TRBV29-1, the J call TRBJ2-2, with TRBD2 matching over 13 bases. V shed 2 bases and J 0 bases; nucleotides not matched to a gene: 3. Per germline, CDR1 SQVTM and CDR2 ANQGSEA. The length of the CDR3 is 17 residues. The CDR3, as DNA: TGCAGCGTTGAAAAAGGACTAGCGGGGGCGAACACCGGGGAGCTGTTTTTT. This sequence encodes CSVEKGLAGANTGELFF.

This clone was picked up a small number of times. The chain combines TRBV4-1 with TRBJ2-7; D possibly corresponds to TRBD2 (5 bases). The V end lost 1 base, the J end lost 1 base, and 14 bases lay between the germline ends. The CDR3 covers 16 residues. CDR1 and CDR2 from the germline V gene are MGHRA and YSYEKL. CDR3 region: CASSQGPFGRSYEQYV. The CDR3, as DNA: TGCGCCAGCAGCCAAGGGCCCTTTGGGAGATCCTACGAGCAGTACGTC.

This clone was recorded once. The rearrangement joins TRBV6-6 to TRBJ2-5; the D gene is possibly TRBD2 (6 bases). There are 15 residues in the CDR3. CDR1 is MNHNY, CDR2 SVGAGI, per germline (reference sequence). Trimming removed 6 bases at V and 5 bases at J, with 19 bases between. CDR3 residues: CASSPPVGSRETQYF. In DNA, the CDR3 is TGTGCCAGCAGCCCTCCGGTCGGGAGTAGGGAGACCCAGTACTTC.

This chain links TRBV7-2 with TRBJ1-5; no clear D. The CDR3 length is 16 residues. Germline values: CDR1 SGHTA, CDR2 FQGNSA. Trimming cost V 5 bases and J 0 bases, with 14 bases left between them. The CDR3 bases are TGTGCCAGCAGCCCCCTAGGAGGGTTTAGCAATCAGCCCCAGCATTTT. Translation: CASSPLGGFSNQPQHF.

This clone was observed a handful of times. V gene TRBV4-3 combines with J gene TRBJ1-5; D gene uncertain. Germline V gene sequence: CDR1 LGHNA, CDR2 YSLEER. Trimming shortened V by 0 bases and J by 7 bases, and 7 bases separated the two germline ends. The CDR3 runs 13 residues. This chain's CDR3 is CASSQDMAQPQHF. In DNA form, the CDR3 reads TGCGCCAGCAGCCAAGATATGGCACAGCCCCAGCATTTT.

This chain uses TRBV5-4 with TRBJ1-2; perhaps TRBD1 as D (6 bases). Per the germline V gene, CDR1 is SGHNT and CDR2 is YYREEE (reference sequence). The CDR3 has 13 residues. Trimming shortened V by 5 bases and J by 8 bases, and 16 bases separated the two germline ends. The CDR3 bases are TGTGCCAGCAGGCCAGTGGACAGCTGGGGCTACACCTTC. Translating it yields CASRPVDSWGYTF.

This clone has a single count. V is TRBV11-2 and J is TRBJ2-7; D might be TRBD2 (5 bases). The CDR3 covers 17 residues. The V gene lost 1 base and the J gene lost 2 bases, with 18 bases spanning the gap. CDR1 and CDR2 (germline): SGHAT, FQNNGV. The CDR3 sequence is CASSLGAASGSPYEQYF. CDR3 DNA sequence: TGTGCCAGCAGCTTAGGGGCAGCCTCGGGAAGTCCCTACGAGCAGTACTTC.

This chain connects TRBV10-3 to TRBJ2-2, with a weak D call TRBD1 (6 bases). This CDR3 comprises 16 residues. V lost 2 bases and J 0 bases, leaving 10 bases between the germline ends. CDR1 and CDR2 (germline): ENHRY, SYGVKD. The CDR3 DNA reads TGTGCCATCAGTGAGGGGCAGGGGCCGAACACCGGGGAGCTGTTTTTT. Residues: CAISEGQGPNTGELFF.

V gene TRBV5-6 combines with J gene TRBJ1-4; TRBD1 matches at 9 bases. Germline loops: CDR1 SGHDT, CDR2 YYEEEE. V dropped 2 bases and J dropped 8; count of bases not matched to a gene: 4. The CDR3 sequence is 14 residues long. The CDR3 loop is CASSFGQGYEKLFF. The CDR3 DNA reads TGTGCCAGCAGCTTTGGACAGGGGTACGAAAAACTGTTTTTT.

This rearrangement joins TRBV4-2 to TRBJ2-2; TRBD2 matches at 11 bases. The CDR3 is 16 amino acids. Germline loops: CDR1 LGHNA, CDR2 YNFKEQ. Trimming cost V 2 bases and J 4 bases; bases outside gene matches: 3. CDR3 loop: CASSQFSGRGTGELFF. CDR3 DNA sequence: TGTGCCAGCAGCCAATTTAGCGGGAGGGGCACCGGGGAGCTGTTTTTT.

This clone was recorded once. The chain combines TRBV5-6 with TRBJ2-5; 11 nucleotides align to TRBD2. The length of the CDR3 is 17 residues. Trimming removed 2 bases from V and 1 base from J; junction bases left unmatched: 7. The germline V gene has CDR1 SGHDT and CDR2 YYEEEE. The CDR3 DNA follows: TGTGCCAGCAGCTTCACCGGGACTAGCGGTCGCCAAGAGACCCAGTACTTC. Translated: CASSFTGTSGRQETQYF.

In its sample, this clone was seen a few times. The chain combines TRBV29-1 with TRBJ1-2; no definite D call. V lost 6 bases to trimming and J lost 6 bases, with 14 bases between them. The germline V gene has CDR1 SQVTM and CDR2 ANQGSEA. This CDR3 spans 12 amino acids. CDR3 nucleotide sequence: TGCAGCGTGGCCACGTTGAGGGATGGCTACACCTTC. This codes for CSVATLRDGYTF.

The J gene is TRBJ2-7, the V gene TRBV6-6; TRBD2 is a possible D gene (6 bases). Per the germline V gene, CDR1 is MNHNY and CDR2 is SVGAGI (reference sequence). CDR3 size: 13 residues. V shed 0 bases and J shed 5 bases, with 8 bases lying between them. CDR3 loop: CASSYSRGNEQYF. The CDR3 DNA sequence: TGTGCCAGCAGTTACTCTCGGGGGAACGAGCAGTACTTC.

This rearrangement joins TRBV7-2 to TRBJ2-1; 9 nucleotides align to TRBD2. V shed 3 bases, J shed 2 bases, and the junction held 2 bases outside the gene matches. Germline assignment: CDR1 SGHTA and CDR2 FQGNSA. This CDR3 contains 15 residues. This chain's CDR3 is CASSFLAGPYNEQFF. In DNA, the CDR3 is TGTGCCAGCAGCTTCCTAGCGGGGCCCTACAATGAGCAGTTCTTC.

The chain couples TRBV6-6 to TRBJ2-7; a possible D gene is TRBD2 (5 bases). The CDR3 runs to 11 residues. V lost 5 bases and J lost 6, with 8 bases in between. The germline gives CDR1 MNHNY, CDR2 SVGAGI (reference sequence). CDR3 loop: CASSVRGEQYF. DNA of the CDR3: TGTGCCAGCAGTGTCCGGGGCGAGCAGTACTTC.

This clone was seen only once. The rearrangement links TRBV7-2 to TRBJ2-1, with 8 positions matching TRBD1. Losses at the gene ends were 5 bases for V and 0 bases for J; bases not matched to a gene: 3. This CDR3 contains 15 residues. Germline values: CDR1 SGHTA, CDR2 FQGNSA. Here the CDR3 reads CASSQDRGSYNEQFF. In DNA, the CDR3 is TGTGCCAGCAGCCAAGACAGGGGCTCCTACAATGAGCAGTTCTTC.

The chain carries TRBV11-3 and TRBJ2-2, with D tentatively TRBD2 (6 bases). Germline CDR1 SGHNT, CDR2 YENEEA. With 8 bases removed from V and 5 bases from J, the gap between germline ends came to 15 bases. The CDR3 is 14 amino acids. The DNA for the CDR3 is TGTGCCAGCGGCCGTGGAGGGTCGACCGGGGAGCTGTTTTTT. This codes for CASGRGGSTGELFF.

The genes are TRBV6-6 and TRBJ2-3; 7 nucleotides match TRBD1. Germline V gene sequence: CDR1 MNHNY, CDR2 SVGAGI (reference sequence). Trimming took 7 bases from V and 4 from J; bases not matched to a gene: 11. The CDR3 totals 15 residues. The CDR3: CASTNRGRSADTQYF. The CDR3 DNA is TGTGCCAGCACGAACAGGGGACGTAGTGCAGATACGCAGTATTTT.

The CDR3 nucleotides read TGTGCCAGCAGTTTGGAGGCCGGGACAGGGTTCACTGAAGCTTTCTTT. It yields the protein CASSLEAGTGFTEAFF. The V call is TRBV28, the J call TRBJ1-1; 9 nucleotides match TRBD1. The CDR3 has 16 residues. The trim removed 3 bases at V and 4 bases at J, leaving 9 bases unmatched. The germline V gene encodes CDR1 MDHEN and CDR2 SYDVKM.

This clone occurred once. J is TRBJ2-7 and V is TRBV10-3, with TRBD1 matching over 9 bases. The germline V gene encodes CDR1 ENHRY and CDR2 SYGVKD. The CDR3 extends over 17 amino acids. With V trimmed by 3 bases and J by 5 bases, 14 bases remained unmatched. CDR3 protein: CAISDDEEYRGRDEQYF. As DNA, the CDR3 is TGTGCCATCAGTGATGATGAAGAATACAGGGGGCGCGACGAGCAGTACTTC.

This clone occurred a few times. The chain carries TRBV10-3 and TRBJ2-7; 9 nucleotides line up with TRBD2. This CDR3 has 14 residues. CDR1 is ENHRY, CDR2 SYGVKD, per germline. Losses at the gene ends were 4 bases for V and 3 bases for J; bases not matched to a gene: 4. The CDR3 loop reads CAISGAGGDYEQYF. The CDR3 DNA is TGTGCCATCAGTGGAGCGGGAGGTGACTACGAGCAGTACTTC.

With respect to this clone: Relative to the germline gene, one junction end is altered; a read error may explain this. The CDR3 sequence is CASRATGEGYPF. The DNA for the CDR3 is TGTGCCAGCAGAGCGACAGGGGAAGGCTACCCCTTC. The chain carries TRBV6-5 and TRBJ1-2, with 8 bases aligning to TRBD1. The germline V gene has CDR1 MNHEY and CDR2 SVGAGI. CDR3 length: 12 residues.

The V and J genes are TRBV6-5 and TRBJ2-5; TRBD1 agrees at 9 bases. Trimming cost V 6 bases and J 4 bases; bases outside gene matches: 3. The CDR3 is 13 amino acids. Germline loops: CDR1 MNHEY, CDR2 SVGAGI. CDR3 loop: CASRTTGGETQYF. The CDR3 nucleotides are TGTGCCAGCAGGACGACAGGGGGAGAGACCCAGTACTTC.

The J gene is TRBJ1-1, the V gene TRBV29-1; D is possibly TRBD1 (5 bases). Per the germline V gene, CDR1 is SQVTM and CDR2 is ANQGSEA. The CDR3 has 14 residues. Trimming took off 6 bases at V and 1 base at J, with 15 bases between the two ends. The CDR3 DNA follows: TGCAGCGTCCAACCCAGTGGGGCGAACACTGAAGCTTTCTTT. It translates to CSVQPSGANTEAFF.

Only a few counts were recorded for this clone. The genes are TRBV18 and TRBJ1-1, with a tentative D call TRBD1 (6 bases). CDR3 length: 14 residues. Trimming removed 4 bases at V and 1 base at J, with 10 bases between. CDR1 is KGHSH, CDR2 LQKENI, per germline. Here the CDR3 DNA reads TGTGCCAGCTCACGGAAACAGGGGAACACTGAAGCTTTCTTT. Translation: CASSRKQGNTEAFF.

The chain is built from TRBV28 and TRBJ1-5; 9 nucleotides align to TRBD1. Trimming took 4 bases from V and 5 from J; bases not matched to a gene: 15. CDR3 length: 18 residues. Germline V CDR1 and CDR2: MDHEN, SYDVKM. This CDR3 reads CASSSPGTGLGGDQPQHF. The CDR3 bases are TGTGCCAGCAGTTCCCCGGGGACAGGGCTGGGGGGCGATCAGCCCCAGCATTTT.